The 8 T cell receptor beta chains presented below share a single source sample, sequenced in a study of T cells in localized non-small cell lung cancer. The assay was immunoSEQ multiplex PCR, and TCRdb's table has in-frame clones only and misses some. The repertoire consists of roughly 17,000 clones, with 85% to 90% occurring once and the leading ten covering roughly 3.8%. This material consisted of peripheral blood, taken before any cancer treatment. The receptor source for this set is a male donor older than 55 with stage II squamous cell lung carcinoma.

The genes are TRBV28 and TRBJ2-7, with D possibly called TRBD1 or TRBD2 (5 bases each). Germline loops: CDR1 MDHEN, CDR2 SYDVKM. This CDR3 spans 15 amino acids. V was trimmed by 2 bases and J by 0 bases, leaving 11 bases between them. CDR3 loop: CASSLRGTLSYEQYF. In DNA form, the CDR3 reads TGTGCCAGCAGTTTACGAGGGACCCTCTCCTACGAGCAGTACTTC.

The gene calls are TRBV10-1 and TRBJ2-3; TRBD1 matches 9 bases. V shed 5 bases, J shed 4 bases, and the junction held 4 bases outside the gene matches. Germline V gene lookup returns CDR1 WNHNN and CDR2 SYGVQD (reference sequence). The CDR3 is 14 residues long. The CDR3 spells CASSRDRVADTQYF. The CDR3 nucleotides read TGCGCCAGCAGTAGGGACAGGGTAGCAGATACGCAGTATTTT.

The gene calls are TRBV28 and TRBJ2-2, with D possibly being TRBD1 (5 bases). CDR3 length: 21 residues. Germline V gene sequence: CDR1 MDHEN, CDR2 SYDVKM. The V end was cut by 1 base, the J end by 3 bases, with 27 bases between. In nucleotides, the CDR3 is TGTGCCAGCAGTTTATTCGGTAGAAGGACACGCTCTGGTCGGGACACCGGGGAGCTGTTTTTT. Translating it yields CASSLFGRRTRSGRDTGELFF.

The genes are TRBV27 and TRBJ2-7; no reliable D call. V gave up 5 bases and J gave up 0 bases, with 11 bases separating them. The CDR3 is 14 residues long. The germline V gene has CDR1 MNHEY and CDR2 SMNVEV (reference sequence). CDR3 region: CASSTLRTSYEQYF. The CDR3 DNA reads TGTGCCAGCAGTACACTAAGGACCTCCTACGAGCAGTACTTC.

V and J are TRBV20-1 and TRBJ2-5; no definite D call. The CDR3 extends over 11 amino acids. Germline V CDR1 and CDR2: DFQATT, SNEGSKA (reference sequence). The ends were cut back, 0 bases at V and 7 bases at J, with 6 bases in the middle. The CDR3 protein is CSARDDATQYF. CDR3 sequence (DNA): TGCAGTGCTAGAGATGATGCGACCCAGTACTTC.

The V call is TRBV27, the J call TRBJ1-5; TRBD1 matches 11 bases. The J segment lost 5 bases and the V segment lost 8 bases, leaving 17 bases of the junction unmatched. This CDR3 has 18 residues. CDR1 is MNHEY and CDR2 is SMNVEV in the germline V gene (reference sequence). DNA of the CDR3: TGTGCCAGCTCAACCTCGCCCGGACAGGGGGCGTTTTATCAGCCCCAGCATTTT. Translation: CASSTSPGQGAFYQPQHF.

The genes are TRBV19 and TRBJ2-6, with 8 nucleotides matching TRBD1. CDR3 length equals 19 residues. V lost 0 bases, J lost 0 bases, and 7 bases stayed unmatched. CDR1 and CDR2 (germline): LNHDA, SQIVND (reference sequence). DNA for the CDR3: TGTGCCAGTAGTATAGATGCGAGACAGGGGATCTCTGGGGCCAACGTCCTGACTTTC. This sequence encodes CASSIDARQGISGANVLTF.

Only one count was recorded for this clone. The chain uses TRBV9 and TRBJ1-2, with TRBD1 matching over 8 bases. Germline V lookup: CDR1 SGDLS, CDR2 YYNGEE. CDR3 length equals 14 residues. V lost 3 bases to trimming and J lost 5 bases; unmatched junction nucleotides: 6. In nucleotides, the CDR3 is TGTGCCAGCAGCGATCGACAGGGGAATTATGGCTACACCTTC. Translated, it gives CASSDRQGNYGYTF.